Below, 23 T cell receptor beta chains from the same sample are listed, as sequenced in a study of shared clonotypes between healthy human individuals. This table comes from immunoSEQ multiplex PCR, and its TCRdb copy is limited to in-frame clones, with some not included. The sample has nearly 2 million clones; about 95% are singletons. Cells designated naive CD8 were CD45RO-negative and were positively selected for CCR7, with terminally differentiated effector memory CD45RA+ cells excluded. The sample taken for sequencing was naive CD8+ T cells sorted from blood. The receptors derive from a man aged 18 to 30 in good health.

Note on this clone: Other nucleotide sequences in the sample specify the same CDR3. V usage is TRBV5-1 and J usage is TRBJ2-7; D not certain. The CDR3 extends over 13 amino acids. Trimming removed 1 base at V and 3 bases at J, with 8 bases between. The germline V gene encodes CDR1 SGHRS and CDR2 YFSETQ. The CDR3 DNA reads TGCGCCAGCAGCTTGCGGGCCGGCTACGAGCAGTACTTC. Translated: CASSLRAGYEQYF.

Here the CDR3 reads CASGLGNTGELFF. CDR3 DNA: TGCGCCAGTGGACTAGGGAACACCGGGGAGCTGTTTTTT. V gene TRBV10-1 combines with J gene TRBJ2-2; 7 bases are a match to TRBD2. Looked up from germline, CDR1 is WNHNN and CDR2 is SYGVQD (reference sequence). The V gene end was trimmed by 9 bases and the J gene end by 1 base; junction bases not matched to a gene: 2. The CDR3 has 13 amino acids.

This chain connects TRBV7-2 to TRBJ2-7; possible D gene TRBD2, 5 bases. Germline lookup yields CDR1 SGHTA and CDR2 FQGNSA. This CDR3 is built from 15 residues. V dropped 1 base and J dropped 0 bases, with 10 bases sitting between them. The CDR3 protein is CASSLGGESSYEQYF. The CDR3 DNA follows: TGTGCCAGCAGCTTAGGGGGAGAGAGCTCCTACGAGCAGTACTTC. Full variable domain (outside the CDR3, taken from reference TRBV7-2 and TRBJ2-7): GAGVSQSPSNKVTEKGKDVELRCDPISGHTALYWYRQSLGQGLEFLIYFQGNSAPDKSGLPSDRFSAERTGGSVSTLTIQRTQQEDSAVYLCASSLGGESSYEQYFGPGTRLTVT.

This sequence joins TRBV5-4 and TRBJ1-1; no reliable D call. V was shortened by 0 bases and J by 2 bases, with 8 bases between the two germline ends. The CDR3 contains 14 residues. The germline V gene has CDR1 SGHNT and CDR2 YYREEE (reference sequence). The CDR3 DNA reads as TGTGCCAGCAGCTTGGGAGGACTCAACACTGAAGCTTTCTTT. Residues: CASSLGGLNTEAFF.

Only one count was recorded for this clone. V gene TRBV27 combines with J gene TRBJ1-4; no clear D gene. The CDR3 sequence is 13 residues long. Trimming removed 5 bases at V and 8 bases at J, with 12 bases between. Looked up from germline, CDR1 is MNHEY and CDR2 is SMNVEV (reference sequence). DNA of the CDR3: TGTGCCAGCAGTGTCCCGGGAGGGGAAAAACTGTTTTTT. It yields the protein CASSVPGGEKLFF.

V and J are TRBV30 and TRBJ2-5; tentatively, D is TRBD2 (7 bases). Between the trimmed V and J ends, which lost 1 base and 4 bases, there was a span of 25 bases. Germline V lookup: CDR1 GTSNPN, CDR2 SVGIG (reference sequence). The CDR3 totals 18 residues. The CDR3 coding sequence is TGTGCCTGGAGTGGTGTTGGGGGCTTGCGGGAGAAGGTAGAGACCCAGTACTTC. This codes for CAWSGVGGLREKVETQYF.

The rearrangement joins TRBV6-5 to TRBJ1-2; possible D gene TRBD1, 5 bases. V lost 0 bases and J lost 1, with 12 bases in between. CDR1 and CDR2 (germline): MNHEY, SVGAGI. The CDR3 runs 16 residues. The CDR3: CASSYSGVLDNYGYTF. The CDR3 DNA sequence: TGTGCCAGCAGTTACTCAGGGGTTCTGGATAACTATGGCTACACCTTC.

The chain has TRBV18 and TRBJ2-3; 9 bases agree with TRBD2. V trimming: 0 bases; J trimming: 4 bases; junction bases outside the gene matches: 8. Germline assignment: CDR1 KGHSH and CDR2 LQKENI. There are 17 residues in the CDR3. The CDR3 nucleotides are TGTGCCAGCTCACCACCGGACGGCGGGGGGGCAGCAGATACGCAGTATTTT. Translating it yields CASSPPDGGGAADTQYF. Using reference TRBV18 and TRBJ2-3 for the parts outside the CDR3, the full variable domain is NAGVMQNPRHLVRRRGQEARLRCSPMKGHSHVYWYRQLPEEGLKFMVYLQKENIIDESGMPKERFSAEFPKEGPSILRIQQVVRGDSAAYFCASSPPDGGGAADTQYFGPGTRLTVL.

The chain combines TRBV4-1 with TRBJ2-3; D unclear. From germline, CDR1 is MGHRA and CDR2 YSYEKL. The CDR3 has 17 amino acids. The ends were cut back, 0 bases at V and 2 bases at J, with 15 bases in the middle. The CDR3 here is CASSQDGYLVFTDTQYF. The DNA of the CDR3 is TGCGCCAGCAGCCAAGACGGGTACCTTGTCTTCACAGATACGCAGTATTTT.

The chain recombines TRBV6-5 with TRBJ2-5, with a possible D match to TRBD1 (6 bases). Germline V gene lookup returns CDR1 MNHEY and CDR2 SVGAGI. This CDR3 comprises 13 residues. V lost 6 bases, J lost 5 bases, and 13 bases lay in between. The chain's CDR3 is CASRSGAGETQYF. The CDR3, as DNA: TGTGCCAGCAGGTCAGGGGCAGGGGAGACCCAGTACTTC.

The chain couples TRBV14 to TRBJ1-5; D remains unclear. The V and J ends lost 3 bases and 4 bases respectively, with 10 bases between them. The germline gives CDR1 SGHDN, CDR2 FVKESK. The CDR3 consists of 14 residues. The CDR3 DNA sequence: TGTGCCAGCAGCCACGGACCCGGGAATCAGCCCCAGCATTTT. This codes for CASSHGPGNQPQHF.

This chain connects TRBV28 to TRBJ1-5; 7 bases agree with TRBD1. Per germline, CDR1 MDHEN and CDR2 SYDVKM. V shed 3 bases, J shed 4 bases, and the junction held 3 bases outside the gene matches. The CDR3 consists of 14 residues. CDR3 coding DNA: TGTGCCAGCAGTTTTGACAGGGCAAATCAGCCCCAGCATTTT. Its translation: CASSFDRANQPQHF.

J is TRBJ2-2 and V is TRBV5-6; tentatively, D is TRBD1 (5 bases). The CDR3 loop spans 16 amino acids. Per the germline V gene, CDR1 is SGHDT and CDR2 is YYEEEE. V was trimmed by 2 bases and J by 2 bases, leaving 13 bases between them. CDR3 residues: CASSLAETVNTGELFF. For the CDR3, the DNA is TGTGCCAGCAGCTTAGCTGAGACAGTTAACACCGGGGAGCTGTTTTTT.

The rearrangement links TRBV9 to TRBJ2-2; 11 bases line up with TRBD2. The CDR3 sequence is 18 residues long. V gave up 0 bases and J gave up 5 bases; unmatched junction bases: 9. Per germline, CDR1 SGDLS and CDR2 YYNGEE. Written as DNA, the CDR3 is TGTGCCAGCAGCGTAGCGACTAGCGGGACATTCAGGACCGGGGAGCTGTTTTTT. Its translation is CASSVATSGTFRTGELFF.

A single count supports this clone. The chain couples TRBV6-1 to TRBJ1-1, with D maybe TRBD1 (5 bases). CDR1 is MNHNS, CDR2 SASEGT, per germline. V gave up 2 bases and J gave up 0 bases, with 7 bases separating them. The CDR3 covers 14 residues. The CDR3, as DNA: TGTGCCAGCAGTGAATGGGGGGTGAACACTGAAGCTTTCTTT. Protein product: CASSEWGVNTEAFF.

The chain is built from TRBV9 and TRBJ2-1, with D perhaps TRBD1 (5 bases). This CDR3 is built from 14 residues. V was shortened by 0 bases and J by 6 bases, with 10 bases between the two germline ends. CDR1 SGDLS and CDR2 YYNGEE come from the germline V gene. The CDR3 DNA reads TGTGCCAGCAGCGTAGGAAGGGGTAGCAATGAGCAGTTCTTC. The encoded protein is CASSVGRGSNEQFF.

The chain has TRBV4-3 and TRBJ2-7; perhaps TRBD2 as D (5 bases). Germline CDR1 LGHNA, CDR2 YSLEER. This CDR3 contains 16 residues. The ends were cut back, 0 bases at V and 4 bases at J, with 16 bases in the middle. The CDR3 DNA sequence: TGCGCCAGCAGCCAAGATTACCCAGCGGAGGCGTACGAGCAGTACTTC. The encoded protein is CASSQDYPAEAYEQYF.

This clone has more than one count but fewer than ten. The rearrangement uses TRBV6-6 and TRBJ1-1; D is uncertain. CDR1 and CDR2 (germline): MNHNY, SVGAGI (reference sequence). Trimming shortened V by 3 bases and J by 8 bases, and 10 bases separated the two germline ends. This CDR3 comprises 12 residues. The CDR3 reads CASSYPTEEAFF. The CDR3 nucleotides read TGTGCCAGCAGTTATCCTACGGAGGAAGCTTTCTTT.

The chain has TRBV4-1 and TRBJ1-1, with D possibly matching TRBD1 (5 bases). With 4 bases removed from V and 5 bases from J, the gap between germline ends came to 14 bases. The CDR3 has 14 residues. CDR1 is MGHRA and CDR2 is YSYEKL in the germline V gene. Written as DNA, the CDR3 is TGCGCCAGCAGCCCGACGGCAGGGTTTACTGAAGCTTTCTTT. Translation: CASSPTAGFTEAFF.

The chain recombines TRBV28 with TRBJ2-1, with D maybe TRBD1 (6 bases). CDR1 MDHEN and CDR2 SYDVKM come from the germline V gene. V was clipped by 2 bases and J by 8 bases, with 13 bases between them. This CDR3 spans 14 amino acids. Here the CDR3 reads CASSLKLQGYEQFF. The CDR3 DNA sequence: TGTGCCAGCAGTTTAAAACTACAGGGCTATGAGCAGTTCTTC.

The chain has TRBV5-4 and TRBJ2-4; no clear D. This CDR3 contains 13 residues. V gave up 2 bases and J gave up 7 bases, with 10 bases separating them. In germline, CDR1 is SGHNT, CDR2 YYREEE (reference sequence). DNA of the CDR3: TGTGCCAGCAGCTTTGGTACCGAGAACATTCAGTACTTC. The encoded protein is CASSFGTENIQYF.

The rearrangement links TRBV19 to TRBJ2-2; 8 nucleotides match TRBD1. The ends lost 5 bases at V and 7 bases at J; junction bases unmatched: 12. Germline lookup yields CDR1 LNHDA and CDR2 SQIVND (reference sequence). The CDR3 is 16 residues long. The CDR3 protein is CASSPGQGLSFGELFF. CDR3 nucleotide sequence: TGTGCCAGTAGTCCCGGACAGGGCCTGTCATTCGGGGAGCTGTTTTTT.

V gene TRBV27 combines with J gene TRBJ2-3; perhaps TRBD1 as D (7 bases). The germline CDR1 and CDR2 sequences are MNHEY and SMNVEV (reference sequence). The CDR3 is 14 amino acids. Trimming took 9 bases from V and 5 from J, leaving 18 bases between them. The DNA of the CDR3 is TGTGCCAGTACGCTGGCAGGGGGGATAGATACGCAGTATTTT. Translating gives CASTLAGGIDTQYF.